This entry concerns a single T cell receptor (beta chain). Its antigen is unidentified. Each cell subset's genomic DNA was divided evenly among several immunoSEQ plates. For sorted subsets, approximately 0.2 ug DNA per replicate equaled roughly 30,000 T cell genomes. Libraries were prepared by immunoSEQ multiplex PCR; TCRdb keeps only in-frame clonotypes and omits some of them. The repertoire consists of 2 million to 2.5 million clones, with 93% occurring once and the leading ten covering around 0.4%. This specimen belongs to a study of shared clonotypes between healthy human individuals. Study at large: Researchers assigned three CD4 naive, three CD4 memory, two CD8 naive and one CD8 memory plate to each donor.

The germline gives CDR1 SGHRS, CDR2 YFSETQ. This CDR3 comprises 18 residues. V gave up 2 bases and J gave up 1 base; unmatched junction bases: 14. Study-level findings and limits: Naive CD4 clonotypes were shared across a handful of donors at 4.5% to 6%.

The source of this sequence is a man younger than 30 in good health. Some clones in this sample may be carry-over from other donors' samples. V and J are TRBV5-1 and TRBJ1-1, with 7 bases matching TRBD1. Sequencing used naive CD4+ T cells from PBMCs. Subset given: CD45RA+ positively selected. The CDR3 coding sequence is TGCGCCAGCAGCTTAGGCCCTTCCCCACGGACAGGGAACACTGAAGCTTTCTTT. Amino acid sequence: CASSLGPSPRTGNTEAFF.